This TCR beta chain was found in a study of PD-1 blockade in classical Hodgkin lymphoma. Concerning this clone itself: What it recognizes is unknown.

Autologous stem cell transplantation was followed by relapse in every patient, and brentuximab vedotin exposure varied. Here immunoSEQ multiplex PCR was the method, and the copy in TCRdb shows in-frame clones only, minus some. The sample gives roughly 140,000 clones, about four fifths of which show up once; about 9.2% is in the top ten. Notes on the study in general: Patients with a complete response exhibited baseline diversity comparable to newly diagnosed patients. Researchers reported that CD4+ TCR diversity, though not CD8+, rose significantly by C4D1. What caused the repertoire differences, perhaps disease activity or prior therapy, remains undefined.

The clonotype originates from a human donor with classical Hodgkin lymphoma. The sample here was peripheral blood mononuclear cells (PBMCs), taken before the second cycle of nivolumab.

This CDR3 reads CASSQALDPRDTQYF. The DNA for the CDR3 is TGCGCCAGCAGCCAAGCTTTAGATCCAAGAGATACGCAGTATTTT. This sequence joins TRBV4-1 and TRBJ2-3; D not certain. The CDR3 runs 15 residues. CDR1 is MGHRA and CDR2 is YSYEKL in the germline V gene. V was trimmed by 1 base and J by 5 bases, leaving 13 bases between them.